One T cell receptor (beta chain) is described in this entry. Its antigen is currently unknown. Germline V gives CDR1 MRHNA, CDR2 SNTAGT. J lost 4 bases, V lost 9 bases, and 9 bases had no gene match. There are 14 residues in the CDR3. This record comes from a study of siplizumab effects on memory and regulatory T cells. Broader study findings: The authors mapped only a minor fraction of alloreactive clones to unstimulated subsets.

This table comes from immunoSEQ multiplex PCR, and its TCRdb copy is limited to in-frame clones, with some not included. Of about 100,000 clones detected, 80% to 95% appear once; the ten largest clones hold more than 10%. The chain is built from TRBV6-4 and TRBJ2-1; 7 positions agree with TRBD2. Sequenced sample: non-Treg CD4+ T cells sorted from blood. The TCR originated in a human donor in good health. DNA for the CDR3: TGTGCCAGTAGGGCGGGAGAAGGTTACAATGAGCAGTTCTTC. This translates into CASRAGEGYNEQFF.